These 26 T cell receptor beta chains were sequenced from one sample in a study of blood T cell repertoires in COVID-19. Generated by immunoSEQ multiplex PCR, the TCRdb table keeps only in-frame clones and is missing some. The top ten clones hold under 3.5% of a sample with 300,000 to 400,000 clones, roughly 89% of them seen once. Material: peripheral blood. The source is a woman between 18 and 30 years old who had recovered from COVID-19.

The chain uses TRBV2 and TRBJ2-3, with D possibly matching TRBD2 (5 bases). V was cut by 3 bases and J by 4 bases, with 11 bases left in between. The CDR3 length is 14 residues. CDR1 SNHLY and CDR2 FYNNEI come from the germline V gene. CDR3 DNA: TGTGCCAGCAGTGACCCGACTACAGCAGATACGCAGTATTTT. Translated, it gives CASSDPTTADTQYF.

This clone was counted once. The rearrangement links TRBV11-3 to TRBJ2-5; 7 bases line up with TRBD1. V lost 5 bases and J lost 4; bases outside the gene matches: 10. Germline CDR1 is SGHNT and CDR2 is YENEEA. The CDR3 spans 15 residues. Written as DNA, the CDR3 is TGTGCCAGCAGCACCGACAGGGTTAAGGGAGAGACCCAGTACTTC. This codes for CASSTDRVKGETQYF.

The chain links TRBV20-1 to TRBJ2-5, with TRBD2 as a possible D gene (6 bases). V lost 6 bases to trimming and J lost 5 bases, with 10 bases between them. The germline V gene encodes CDR1 DFQATT and CDR2 SNEGSKA (reference sequence). The CDR3 totals 11 residues. CDR3 sequence: CSAGRGETQYF. The CDR3 bases are TGCAGTGCCGGGAGAGGTGAGACCCAGTACTTC.

V gene TRBV11-3 combines with J gene TRBJ1-6, with D possibly being TRBD1 (6 bases). The germline V gene encodes CDR1 SGHNT and CDR2 YENEEA. The CDR3 totals 17 residues. Trimming pared 6 bases from V and 3 bases from J, leaving 18 bases between. CDR3 bases: TGTGCCAGCAGTTTGATGACAGGCAAAGGCTATAATTCACCCCTCCACTTT. It yields the protein CASSLMTGKGYNSPLHF.

This clone was seen a single time. Written as DNA, the CDR3 is TGTGCCAGCAGTTTATACAGGGGGTTAAATGAAAAACTGTTTTTT. Translated, it gives CASSLYRGLNEKLFF. The rearrangement uses TRBV6-5 and TRBJ1-4, with 8 positions matching TRBD1. J was trimmed by 5 bases and V by 4 bases; bases with no gene match: 6. CDR1 and CDR2 from the germline V gene are MNHEY and SVGAGI. CDR3 length: 15 amino acids.

The rearrangement uses TRBV7-9 and TRBJ1-4; 8 nucleotides align to TRBD1. CDR1 is SEHNR and CDR2 is FQNEAQ in the germline V gene (reference sequence). The junction had 3 bases not matched to a gene; V was cut back by 5 bases and J by 4 bases. The CDR3 loop spans 14 amino acids. CDR3 coding DNA: TGTGCCAGCAGCCGACAGGGGTATAATGAAAAACTGTTTTTT. Its protein is CASSRQGYNEKLFF. The whole variable domain, remainder taken from reference TRBV7-9 and TRBJ1-4, is DTGVSQNPRHKITKRGQNVTFRCDPISEHNRLYWYRQTLGQGPEFLTYFQNEAQLEKSRLLSDRFSAERPKGSFSTLEIQRTEQGDSAMYLCASSRQGYNEKLFFGSGTQLSVL.

The rearrangement uses TRBV5-4 and TRBJ2-7, with no clear D. The CDR3 spans 13 residues. The germline V and J ends were trimmed by 1 base and 3 bases, with 8 bases remaining between them. CDR1 and CDR2 (germline): SGHNT, YYREEE (reference sequence). The CDR3 DNA reads TGTGCCAGCAGCTTGATTACTAACTACGAGCAGTACGTC. Its translation: CASSLITNYEQYV.

The chain employs TRBV19 and TRBJ2-2, with a weak D call TRBD1 (6 bases). This CDR3 has 15 residues. V lost 3 bases and J lost 4, with 12 bases in between. Germline V CDR1 and CDR2: LNHDA, SQIVND (reference sequence). The CDR3 bases are TGTGCCAGTAGTATTCTAGGGGGTAGCACCGGGGAGCTGTTTTTT. Its protein is CASSILGGSTGELFF. The entire variable domain, with the rest obtained from reference TRBV19 and TRBJ2-2, is as follows: DGGITQSPKYLFRKEGQNVTLSCEQNLNHDAMYWYRQDPGQGLRLIYYSQIVNDFQKGDIAEGYSVSREKKESFPLTVTSAQKNPTAFYLCASSILGGSTGELFFGEGSRLTVL.

V is TRBV7-2 and J is TRBJ2-7, with a weak D call TRBD1 (6 bases). This CDR3 has 15 amino acids. V dropped 2 bases and J dropped 6 bases, with 17 bases sitting between them. CDR1 and CDR2 from the germline V gene are SGHTA and FQGNSA. The CDR3 loop reads CASSLNLAGAGEQYV. CDR3 nucleotides: TGTGCCAGCAGCTTAAACCTGGCAGGGGCTGGCGAGCAGTACGTC.

The rearrangement joins TRBV5-1 to TRBJ2-2; D possibly corresponds to TRBD1 (6 bases). The CDR3 extends over 15 amino acids. Germline CDR1 SGHRS, CDR2 YFSETQ. V gave up 2 bases and J gave up 5 bases, with 13 bases separating them. The CDR3 protein is CASSFSRGNTGELFF. The CDR3 DNA follows: TGCGCCAGCAGCTTTAGCAGGGGCAATACCGGGGAGCTGTTTTTT.

V usage is TRBV6-6 and J usage is TRBJ1-5; unclear D gene. Germline V gene lookup returns CDR1 MNHNY and CDR2 SVGAGI (reference sequence). This CDR3 is built from 15 residues. The V and J ends lost 0 bases and 7 bases respectively, with 13 bases between them. The CDR3 region has the DNA TGTGCCAGCAGTTACTCGAGAGGTCTCGGGCAGCCCCAGCATTTT. Translating it yields CASSYSRGLGQPQHF.

The J gene is TRBJ2-5, the V gene TRBV7-9; D is perhaps TRBD1 (5 bases). The CDR3 spans 15 residues. V shed 0 bases and J shed 2 bases, with 10 bases lying between them. Germline CDR1 and CDR2: SEHNR and FQNEAQ (reference sequence). The CDR3 sequence: CASSLAFRGQETQYF. DNA of the CDR3: TGTGCCAGCAGCTTAGCTTTTAGGGGACAAGAGACCCAGTACTTC.

V gene TRBV6-6 combines with J gene TRBJ2-1; 12 bases match TRBD2. The CDR3 consists of 16 residues. The ends lost 5 bases at V and 9 bases at J; junction bases unmatched: 11. Per the germline V gene, CDR1 is MNHNY and CDR2 is SVGAGI (reference sequence). The CDR3 bases are TGTGCCAGCAGTCCAAGACGTCTAGCGGGAGGGGGTGAGCAGTTCTTC. Translated: CASSPRRLAGGGEQFF.

This sequence joins TRBV14 and TRBJ1-6, with a weak D call TRBD1 (5 bases). The CDR3 has 15 residues. Germline V CDR1 and CDR2: SGHDN, FVKESK. Between the trimmed V and J ends, which lost 4 bases and 13 bases, there was a span of 20 bases. Here the CDR3 reads CASSPLQGQGAPLHF. Here the CDR3 DNA reads TGTGCCAGCAGCCCACTTCAGGGTCAGGGTGCGCCCCTCCACTTT.

V gene TRBV5-6 combines with J gene TRBJ2-5, with D unresolved. This CDR3 has 12 residues. Germline assignment: CDR1 SGHDT and CDR2 YYEEEE. The V gene lost 3 bases and the J gene lost 1 base, with 4 bases spanning the gap. The CDR3 spells CASSSFQETQYF. For the CDR3, the DNA is TGTGCCAGCAGCTCGTTCCAAGAGACCCAGTACTTC.

This clone has more than one count but fewer than ten. The V and J genes are TRBV5-1 and TRBJ2-2; D is undetermined. The germline V gene has CDR1 SGHRS and CDR2 YFSETQ. V dropped 4 bases and J dropped 2 bases, with 12 bases sitting between them. The CDR3 covers 15 residues. The CDR3 sequence: CASSDLTTNTGELFF. CDR3 DNA: TGCGCCAGCAGCGACCTCACTACCAACACCGGGGAGCTGTTTTTT.

The chain carries TRBV9 and TRBJ1-1; perhaps TRBD1 as D (6 bases). Germline assignment: CDR1 SGDLS and CDR2 YYNGEE. The CDR3 has 16 residues. V shed 4 bases and J shed 0 bases, with 16 bases lying between them. The CDR3 DNA sequence: TGTGCCAGCAGCCCCGTTAGGGGGACGATGAACACTGAAGCTTTCTTT. Its protein is CASSPVRGTMNTEAFF.

This clone was recorded only once. The chain couples TRBV11-2 to TRBJ2-5; TRBD2 aligns across 8 bases. The V gene end was trimmed by 5 bases and the J gene end by 5 bases; junction bases not matched to a gene: 4. The CDR3 is 13 amino acids. Germline values: CDR1 SGHAT, CDR2 FQNNGV. The chain's CDR3 is CASSPGRAETQYF. The CDR3 bases are TGTGCCAGCAGCCCCGGGAGGGCGGAGACCCAGTACTTC.

The chain uses TRBV24-1 and TRBJ2-1; 8 bases map to TRBD1. Trimming took 4 bases from V and 7 from J; bases not matched to a gene: 5. This CDR3 has 14 residues. Germline V CDR1 and CDR2: KGHDR, SFDVKD. CDR3 residues: CATSEEGTGNEQFF. Written as DNA, the CDR3 is TGTGCCACCAGTGAGGAGGGGACAGGTAATGAGCAGTTCTTC.

J is TRBJ1-1 and V is TRBV5-1, with D uncertain. The germline V gene has CDR1 SGHRS and CDR2 YFSETQ. V lost 1 base, J lost 0 bases, and 13 bases lay in between. CDR3 size: 16 residues. DNA of the CDR3: TGCGCCAGCAGCTTGAAGTACGGAGCAATGAACACTGAAGCTTTCTTT. Translating it yields CASSLKYGAMNTEAFF.

This clone has just one count. V usage is TRBV5-1 and J usage is TRBJ2-1; TRBD2 might be the D (6 bases). The germline CDR1 and CDR2 sequences are SGHRS and YFSETQ. CDR3 length: 12 amino acids. The ends were cut back, 7 bases at V and 4 bases at J, with 9 bases in the middle. The CDR3 reads CASSREYNEQFF. DNA for the CDR3: TGCGCCAGCTCCCGGGAGTACAATGAGCAGTTCTTC.

The chain couples TRBV18 to TRBJ2-5; TRBD1 agrees at 7 bases. CDR1 KGHSH and CDR2 LQKENI come from the germline V gene. Trimming removed 2 bases from V and 5 bases from J; junction bases left unmatched: 8. The CDR3 consists of 15 residues. The CDR3 bases are TGTGCCAGCTCACCAGAAGGGGGCAGGACGGAGACCCAGTACTTC. It codes for CASSPEGGRTETQYF. Supplemented by reference TRBV18 and TRBJ2-5, the full variable domain reads NAGVMQNPRHLVRRRGQEARLRCSPMKGHSHVYWYRQLPEEGLKFMVYLQKENIIDESGMPKERFSAEFPKEGPSILRIQQVVRGDSAAYFCASSPEGGRTETQYFGPGTRLLVL.

The chain has TRBV5-6 and TRBJ2-3; 9 bases align to TRBD1. After removal of 0 bases from V and 0 bases from J, the junction contained 8 bases not matched to a gene. CDR1 and CDR2 from the germline V gene are SGHDT and YYEEEE. CDR3 length equals 18 residues. The DNA of the CDR3 is TGTGCCAGCAGCTTGGACAGGGGGCAATTCATTAGCACAGATACGCAGTATTTT. Protein: CASSLDRGQFISTDTQYF.

The V call is TRBV28, the J call TRBJ2-1; 8 bases match TRBD2. The CDR3 consists of 19 residues. V was pared by 2 bases and J by 4 bases, with 16 bases of the junction left unmatched. Germline V gene data show CDR1 as MDHEN and CDR2 as SYDVKM. DNA for the CDR3: TGTGCCAGCAGTTTACTTGTCGGGAGGGTAGCGGAAACTTACAATGAGCAGTTCTTC. It is translated as CASSLLVGRVAETYNEQFF.

The chain employs TRBV4-1 and TRBJ1-1; unclear D gene. The CDR3 runs 13 residues. The germline V and J ends were trimmed by 3 bases and 0 bases, with 5 bases remaining between them. Germline V gene sequence: CDR1 MGHRA, CDR2 YSYEKL. The CDR3 DNA follows: TGCGCCAGCAGCCACCAGGTGAACACTGAAGCTTTCTTT. Its translation: CASSHQVNTEAFF.

The chain carries TRBV5-6 and TRBJ2-7, with a possible D match to TRBD2 (7 bases). Germline V gene lookup returns CDR1 SGHDT and CDR2 YYEEEE. Trimming removed 4 bases from V and 5 bases from J, with 22 bases in between. The CDR3 length is 16 residues. The CDR3 coding sequence is TGTGCCAGCAGCATCCCGTTCAGGGGAGGGCCTCACGAGCAGTACGTC. Amino acids: CASSIPFRGGPHEQYV.